What follows are 5 T cell receptor beta chains derived from one specimen sequenced in a study of OX40 agonist ivuxolimab in advanced cancers. The repertoire was sequenced with immunoSEQ multiplex PCR; TCRdb's copy has only in-frame clones and lacks some. The sample shows under 70,000 clones, more than 85% of them seen only once. This material consisted of CD4+ or CD8+ T cells sorted from blood, taken in a trial of the OX40 agonist ivuxolimab. Receptor source: an adult with an advanced solid tumor such as melanoma, head and neck, liver or kidney cancer.

The rearrangement uses TRBV6-1 and TRBJ2-7; no clear D gene. Trimming left V 8 bases short and J 0 bases short, with 14 bases between. The germline V gene has CDR1 MNHNS and CDR2 SASEGT. This CDR3 contains 14 residues. The DNA for the CDR3 is TGTGCCAGCGCCCCGGTCGAAAGCTCCTACGAGCAGTACTTC. Translating gives CASAPVESSYEQYF.

This clone was found once. V and J are TRBV5-6 and TRBJ1-2; D ambiguous. This CDR3 region has 14 residues. Germline assignment: CDR1 SGHDT and CDR2 YYEEEE. V was pared by 1 base and J by 2 bases, with 9 bases between. For the CDR3, the DNA is TGTGCCAGCAGCTTGTTACAGCAGAACTATGGCTACACCTTC. As protein: CASSLLQQNYGYTF.

CDR3 protein: CASSLMPGQGRNVNEQFF. CDR3 bases: TGTGCCAGCAGCTTAATGCCTGGTCAGGGTCGGAATGTTAATGAGCAGTTCTTC. The chain recombines TRBV7-3 with TRBJ2-1; TRBD1 is a possible D gene (5 bases). Trimming left V 1 base short and J 7 bases short, with 23 bases between. This CDR3 comprises 18 residues. Germline-derived CDR1 and CDR2 are SGHTA and FQGTGA.

This chain joins TRBV10-3 and TRBJ2-7; TRBD2 matches at 8 bases. The CDR3 contains 13 residues. CDR1 is ENHRY, CDR2 SYGVKD, per germline. V lost 10 bases and J lost 5; bases outside the gene matches: 10. The CDR3 reads CATADSGVHEQYF. Written as DNA, the CDR3 is TGTGCCACAGCCGATAGCGGGGTTCACGAGCAGTACTTC.

The chain links TRBV9 to TRBJ2-2, with no clear D. Germline V gene data show CDR1 as SGDLS and CDR2 as YYNGEE. The CDR3 sequence is 15 residues long. V lost 0 bases, J lost 5 bases, and 11 bases lay in between. The CDR3 region has the DNA TGTGCCAGCAGCGTAGCTGGGGATTGGACCGGGGAGCTGTTTTTT. Translating gives CASSVAGDWTGELFF.